The rows below give T cell receptor beta chains drawn from one sample of a study of T-cell memory formation after mild COVID-19. TCRdb re-called the 5' RACE reads through MiXCR, storing one row per CDR3 protein. There are some 40,000 distinct CDR3 sequences in the sample; about 6.7% occur only once, and about 0.81% lies in the top ten. Material: PBMCs or a T cell subset sorted from them (not recorded which). These receptors came from an adult who had mild COVID-19 (a few samples of this study predate the infection). Cell type and time point are not known. Each CDR3 is given with its conserved first and last residue.

J	V	CDR3
TRBJ2-5	TRBV7-3	CASSLNPPRTGGETQYF
TRBJ2-7	TRBV7-9	CASSLQGDLTYEQYF
TRBJ1-4	TRBV12-3/TRBV12-4	CASRSGQQKLFF
TRBJ2-3	TRBV7-9	CASSLTWGDTQYF
TRBJ1-5	TRBV20-1	CSAGIAQGIQPQHF
TRBJ1-4	TRBV5-1	CASSLMGGNEKLFF
TRBJ1-5	TRBV20-1	CSAGPGQLRVGNQPQHF
TRBJ2-7	TRBV5-1	CASSFTGNYEQYF
TRBJ1-4	TRBV12-3/TRBV12-4	CASSLWGSNEKLFF
TRBJ2-6	TRBV19	CASSMGQSGANVLTF
TRBJ2-5	TRBV29-1	CSVGVGGVGYF
TRBJ2-5	TRBV12-3/TRBV12-4	CASSFRGGQETQYF
TRBJ2-7	TRBV27	CASSPGTSYEQYF
TRBJ1-5	TRBV25-1	CASSEGGLAQHF